A selection of T cell receptor beta chains follows, all from one sample in a study of blood T cell repertoires in COVID-19. Generated by immunoSEQ multiplex PCR, the TCRdb table keeps only in-frame clones and is missing some. This table has about 150,000 clones, about 79% appearing once. Input material: peripheral blood. The receptor set was obtained from a woman aged 50 to 60 with acute or convalescent COVID-19. Each CDR3 is given with its conserved first and last residue.

v_call,j_call,cdr3_aa
TRBV18,TRBJ1-2,CASSPGQRYGYTF
TRBV7-3,TRBJ2-7,CASSPKGLAGVHEQYF
TRBV5-1,TRBJ2-4,CASSLMSSGDPAKNIQYF
TRBV11-3,TRBJ2-5,CASSPGTARQETQYF
TRBV3-1/TRBV3-2,TRBJ1-1,CASSQERRAGTEAFF
TRBV5-1,TRBJ1-1,CASSRSGLWDTEAFF
TRBV6-2/TRBV6-3,TRBJ2-7,CASSSRASGGTSYEQYF
TRBV19,TRBJ2-4,CASSRTGVKDIQYF
TRBV19,TRBJ2-5,CASSMRGGLGETQYF
TRBV10-3,TRBJ2-3,CAISELAASTDTQYF
TRBV18,TRBJ1-5,CASSLTGDQPQHF
TRBV7-9,TRBJ2-3,CASSGQEGTGQYF
TRBV5-8,TRBJ1-2,CASSFSGTGWANYGYTF
TRBV14,TRBJ1-2,CASSQMGQLSNYGYTF
TRBV3-1/TRBV3-2,TRBJ2-7,CASSPLMGRGLYEQYF
TRBV28,TRBJ1-2,CASAKRVGLYGYTF
TRBV10-1,TRBJ1-2,CASSYRGVLSGYTF
TRBV18,TRBJ1-1,CASSPGRAMDTEAFF
TRBV5-1,TRBJ2-2,CASSLLPDGLAANTGELFF
TRBV7-2,TRBJ1-2,CASSLLGGVDGYTF
TRBV5-4,TRBJ1-3,CASSLVSEPGNTIYF
TRBV11-2,TRBJ2-2,CASSSIVTGELFF
TRBV10-3,TRBJ1-4,CAISEMSTGQTGEKLFF
TRBV7-2,TRBJ2-7,CASSQEIEQYF
TRBV15,TRBJ2-7,CATSRKREGPYEQYF
TRBV5-1,TRBJ1-4,CASSHMDRNEKLFF
TRBV7-6,TRBJ2-7,CASSPFGQGFDEQYF
TRBV4-2,TRBJ2-3,CASSQFGTSGGEMDTQYF
TRBV29-1,TRBJ2-3,CSVPRLAGGFGTDTQYF
TRBV5-1,TRBJ2-1,CASSLPSGSYNEQFF
TRBV3-1/TRBV3-2,TRBJ2-1,CATRQDYNEQFF
TRBV5-1,TRBJ2-3,CASSQRQGHTDTQYF
TRBV27,TRBJ1-2,CASSLTFERKRANYGYTF
TRBV6-1,TRBJ2-7,CASSEIPTSYEQYF
TRBV6-5,TRBJ2-7,CASSYSQGSYEQYF
TRBV3-1/TRBV3-2,TRBJ1-3,CASSQALGASSSGNTIYF
TRBV5-5,TRBJ1-1,CASSPKGQQNTEAFF
TRBV2,TRBJ2-7,CASSERATSGGRQYF
TRBV6-2/TRBV6-3,TRBJ2-2,CASSYSDRRTGELFF
TRBV28,TRBJ1-5,CASSSSRDRGPHF
TRBV4-1,TRBJ2-7,CASSQDRASGGVPYEQYF
TRBV5-1,TRBJ2-2,CASSDGTSLSNTGELFF